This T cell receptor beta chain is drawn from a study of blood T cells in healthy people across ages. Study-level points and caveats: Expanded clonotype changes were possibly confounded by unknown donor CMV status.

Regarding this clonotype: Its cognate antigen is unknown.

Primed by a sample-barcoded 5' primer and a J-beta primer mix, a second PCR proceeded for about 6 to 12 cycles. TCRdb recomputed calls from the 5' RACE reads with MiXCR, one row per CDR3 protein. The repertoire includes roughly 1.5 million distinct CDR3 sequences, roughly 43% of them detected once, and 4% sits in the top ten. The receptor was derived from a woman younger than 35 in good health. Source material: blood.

The CDR3 bases are TGCGCCAGCAGCCAAGATCCAGGGTGGGGCACTGAAGCTTTCTTT. It translates to CASSQDPGWGTEAFF. This chain uses TRBV4-3 with TRBJ1-1, with D possibly being TRBD1 (5 bases). CDR1 LGHNA and CDR2 YSLEER come from the germline V gene. V lost 0 bases to trimming and J lost 4 bases, with 12 bases between them. The length of the CDR3 is 15 residues.